This T cell receptor beta chain stems from a study of blood T cell repertoires in COVID-19. Study-level background: Donors in the United States, Italy and Spain gave samples during acute or convalescent COVID-19. Sources were T cells, B-cell-depleted T cells, or PBMCs; the material itself was cDNA or gDNA.

As handled by the study authors: Estimated nucleated cell counts came from reference gene primer amplification. Method: immunoSEQ multiplex PCR; TCRdb's copy keeps in-frame clones and lacks some. Clone size and the V and J calls come from that table; the DNA yielded D and trimming. The repertoire holds about 220,000 clones, around 81% seen once, with around 13% in the top ten. The CDR3 sequence is 13 residues long. Looked up from germline, CDR1 is MGHDK and CDR2 is SYGVNS. The germline V and J ends were trimmed by 5 bases and 8 bases, with 15 bases remaining between them. The clonotype comes from a human donor in a cohort sampled during active COVID-19. Sequences were obtained from peripheral blood. The J gene is TRBJ1-2, the V gene TRBV25-1; weak D call: TRBD1 (5 bases). CDR3 amino acids: CASSTHPPGGYTF. DNA of the CDR3: TGTGCCAGCAGTACCCACCCCCCAGGGGGCTACACCTTC.